This T cell receptor beta chain was retrieved from a study of cytomegalovirus exposure and HLA in healthy donors. Both 60 Vbeta primers and 13 Jbeta primers went into the PCR. Profiling relied on immunoSEQ multiplex PCR, and the TCRdb table lists in-frame clones only, not all of them. The sample lists about 160,000 clones; roughly four fifths were seen once. Germline loops: CDR1 MNHNY, CDR2 SVGAGI (reference sequence). With 5 bases clipped from V and 4 bases from J, the junction kept 6 bases outside the gene matches. The CDR3 has 15 amino acids. The chain links TRBV6-6 to TRBJ1-2; 11 nucleotides line up with TRBD1. Sequenced: PBMCs. The clonotype originates from a man aged 45-65 years in good health and CMV-seropositive. CDR3 nucleotides: TGTGCCAGCAGTGCCACCGGGACAGGGGGCTATGGCTACACCTTC. Its translation: CASSATGTGGYGYTF.